The present T cell receptor beta chain was sequenced within a study of shared clonotypes between healthy human individuals. Germline trimming cut 3 bases from V and 3 bases from J; bases unmatched to any gene: 7. The length of the CDR3 is 15 residues. The germline CDR1 and CDR2 sequences are KGHSH and LQKENI. TCRdb's copy holds only in-frame clones and misses some; the assay was immunoSEQ multiplex PCR. The sample lists roughly 2.2 million clones, over 90% occurring once. The chain recombines TRBV18 with TRBJ2-7; 8 bases match TRBD2. The sequenced material came from naive CD4+ T cells from PBMCs. Noted subset: CD45RA+ positively selected. The source of this sequence is a man aged 18 to 35 in good health. Some clones in this sample may be carry-over from other donors' samples. The CDR3 is CASSPGGTRNYEQYF. Written as DNA, the CDR3 is TGTGCCAGCTCACCGGGCGGGACTAGGAACTACGAGCAGTACTTC. The full variable domain, rest sourced from reference TRBV18 and TRBJ2-7, is NAGVMQNPRHLVRRRGQEARLRCSPMKGHSHVYWYRQLPEEGLKFMVYLQKENIIDESGMPKERFSAEFPKEGPSILRIQQVVRGDSAAYFCASSPGGTRNYEQYFGPGTRLTVT.